These 32 T cell receptor beta chains originate from one sample sequenced in a study of human T cells and chemical hapten exposure. A single record per CDR3 protein comes from TCRdb applying MiXCR to the RACE reads. The sample holds some 38,000 distinct CDR3 sequences, roughly 7.6% seen once. Time point described: pre-sensitization, week 0. Treatment: therapeutic diphenylcyclopropenone sensitization with weekly scalp DPC. Sample: whole blood, taken in connection with sensitization to the hapten diphenylcyclopropenone (DPC). These receptors were collected from a woman aged 45-65 years with alopecia areata. Some clones in this sample may be carry-over from other donors' samples.

This clonotype was counted many times. The DNA for the CDR3 is TGTGCCAGCAGCTTGCCCGGGACTAGCGGGAGGACAGATACGCAGTATTTT. Its translation is CASSLPGTSGRTDTQYF. The rearrangement joins TRBV5-5 to TRBJ2-3, with 15 bases matching TRBD2. CDR1 and CDR2 (germline): SGHKS, YYEKEE (reference sequence). Trimming cost V 1 base and J 3 bases; bases outside gene matches: 3. This CDR3 region has 17 residues. Variable domain in full (rest from reference TRBV5-5 and TRBJ2-3): DAGVTQSPTHLIKTRGQQVTLRCSPISGHKSVSWYQQVLGQGPQFIFQYYEKEERGRGNFPDRFSARQFPNYSSELNVNALLLGDSALYLCASSLPGTSGRTDTQYFGPGTRLTVL.

This clonotype has a count of ten or more. This chain connects TRBV5-1 to TRBJ2-7; 7 bases agree with TRBD2. CDR1 and CDR2 from the germline V gene are SGHRS and YFSETQ. The V and J ends lost 4 bases and 0 bases, in that order; junction bases with no gene match: 7. This CDR3 spans 15 amino acids. The CDR3 sequence is CASSPGLLSSYEQYF. The CDR3 nucleotides are TGCGCCAGCAGCCCGGGACTACTCAGCTCCTACGAGCAGTACTTC.

This clonotype was counted many times. The rearrangement links TRBV5-4 to TRBJ2-2; D gene uncertain. Trimming stripped 4 bases from V and 3 bases from J, with 4 bases between. The CDR3 length is 12 residues. Germline V gene data show CDR1 as SGHNT and CDR2 as YYREEE (reference sequence). Written as DNA, the CDR3 is TGTGCCAGCAGCCTTCACACCGGGGAGCTGTTTTTT. Translating gives CASSLHTGELFF. The whole variable domain, remainder taken from reference TRBV5-4 and TRBJ2-2, is ETGVTQSPTHLIKTRGQQVTLRCSSQSGHNTVSWYQQALGQGPQFIFQYYREEENGRGNFPPRFSGLQFPNYSSELNVNALELDDSALYLCASSLHTGELFFGEGSRLTVL.

Many counts were recorded for this clonotype. The chain joins TRBV6-5 to TRBJ2-7, with D possibly being TRBD2 (6 bases). Germline V gene lookup returns CDR1 MNHEY and CDR2 SVGAGI. There are 12 residues in the CDR3. Trimming cost V 8 bases and J 7 bases, with 15 bases left between them. The CDR3 loop is CASGTGLGEQYF. The CDR3 coding sequence is TGTGCCAGCGGGACTGGCTTAGGGGAGCAGTACTTC.

This clonotype was found many times. This chain joins TRBV5-1 and TRBJ1-1; TRBD1 matches 7 bases. Germline trimming cut 5 bases from V and 1 base from J; bases unmatched to any gene: 5. The CDR3 sequence is 14 residues long. CDR1 SGHRS and CDR2 YFSETQ come from the germline V gene. CDR3: CASSYGTANTEAFF. The CDR3 nucleotides read TGCGCCAGCAGTTACGGGACAGCGAACACTGAAGCTTTCTTT.

V and J are TRBV12-3 or TRBV12-4 and TRBJ1-2; TRBD1 aligns across 12 bases. The V segment lost 6 bases and the J segment 8 bases; nucleotides outside the gene matches: 10. The CDR3 totals 15 residues. In nucleotides, the CDR3 is TGTGCCAGCAGCCAAATGGGACAGGGGGCGAAGGGCTACACCTTC. Translated: CASSQMGQGAKGYTF.

Remarks on this clonotype: A much more abundant neighbour one base away suggests this may be a read error. V and J are TRBV5-1 and TRBJ2-5; 9 bases are a match to TRBD2. V dropped 4 bases and J dropped 3; count of bases not matched to a gene: 7. Looked up from germline, CDR1 is SGHRS and CDR2 is YFSETQ. The CDR3 sequence is 15 residues long. The CDR3 loop is CASSPGTSREETQYF. In DNA, the CDR3 is TGCGCCAGCAGCCCCGGGACTAGCCGGGAAGAGACCCAGTACTTC.

This clonotype was counted ten times or more. This rearrangement joins TRBV12-3 or TRBV12-4 to TRBJ2-1; D is unresolved. Trimming took off 3 bases at V and 5 bases at J, with 8 bases between the two ends. The length of the CDR3 is 13 residues. The CDR3 DNA sequence: TGTGCCAGCAGTTTTCCCGGTAACAATGAGCAGTTCTTC. Translation: CASSFPGNNEQFF.

This clonotype was picked up many times. This chain connects TRBV18 to TRBJ2-5, with D perhaps being TRBD1 or TRBD2 (5 bases each). The germline gives CDR1 KGHSH, CDR2 LQKENI. The CDR3 loop spans 13 amino acids. Trimming left V 4 bases short and J 5 bases short, with 11 bases between. The CDR3 is CASSRSGTETQYF. CDR3 nucleotides: TGTGCCAGCTCACGATCGGGGACGGAGACCCAGTACTTC.

The CDR3 spells CSVAGQQIANYGYTF. CDR3 coding DNA: TGCAGCGTTGCGGGACAGCAAATAGCTAACTATGGCTACACCTTC. The chain has TRBV29-1 and TRBJ1-2; TRBD1 aligns across 7 bases. The CDR3 loop spans 15 amino acids. After removal of 4 bases from V and 0 bases from J, the junction contained 8 bases not matched to a gene. Germline V lookup: CDR1 SQVTM, CDR2 ANQGSEA.

This clonotype was seen many times. The chain employs TRBV18 and TRBJ2-7; D call uncertain. Germline CDR1 reads KGHSH; CDR2 reads LQKENI. The CDR3 runs 14 residues. V shed 4 bases and J shed 7 bases, with 17 bases lying between them. CDR3 protein: CASSRITGVREQYF. In DNA, the CDR3 is TGTGCCAGCTCACGGATAACTGGAGTCCGGGAGCAGTACTTC.

This clonotype has a count of ten or more. The genes are TRBV20-1 and TRBJ2-6; D unresolved. Germline CDR1 reads DFQATT; CDR2 reads SNEGSKA (reference sequence). Trimming took off 5 bases at V and 0 bases at J, with 5 bases between the two ends. The CDR3 is made up of 13 amino acids. The CDR3 coding sequence is TGCAGTGCTCGAAACTCTGGGGCCAACGTCCTGACTTTC. It encodes CSARNSGANVLTF.

This clonotype was counted a few times. V usage is TRBV19 and J usage is TRBJ2-3; a weak D match, TRBD2 (6 bases). The V gene's germline CDR1 is LNHDA and CDR2 SQIVND (reference sequence). V was trimmed by 11 bases and J by 6 bases, leaving 12 bases between them. The CDR3 sequence is 11 residues long. The CDR3 region is CAGRLGDTQYF. The CDR3 DNA reads TGTGCCGGAAGACTAGGGGATACGCAGTATTTT.

This clonotype was observed a few times. The chain employs TRBV4-3 and TRBJ2-1, with 10 bases aligning to TRBD2. Germline V gene lookup returns CDR1 LGHNA and CDR2 YSLEER. The CDR3 is made up of 15 amino acids. V lost 3 bases and J lost 6; bases outside the gene matches: 5. This CDR3 is CASSQASGGFNEQFF. CDR3 nucleotide sequence: TGCGCCAGCAGCCAGGCTAGCGGGGGCTTCAATGAGCAGTTCTTC.

This clonotype has ten or more counts. The chain has TRBV14 and TRBJ2-1; TRBD2 aligns across 10 bases. Trimming took 2 bases from V and 5 from J; bases not matched to a gene: 3. The germline CDR1 and CDR2 sequences are SGHDN and FVKESK. This CDR3 comprises 15 residues. The CDR3 bases are TGTGCCAGCAGCCAACAACTAGCGGGAAACAATGAGCAGTTCTTC. Amino acids: CASSQQLAGNNEQFF.

Only a few counts were recorded for this clonotype. The CDR3 region is CASSLARGKTNEKLFF. The CDR3 DNA follows: TGTGCCAGCAGCTTAGCGCGAGGGAAGACTAATGAAAAACTGTTTTTT. This chain joins TRBV7-6 and TRBJ1-4; D call uncertain. Per germline, CDR1 SGHVS and CDR2 FNYEAQ. V was shortened by 0 bases and J by 2 bases, with 10 bases between the two germline ends. CDR3 length: 16 amino acids. Variable domain in full (rest from reference TRBV7-6 and TRBJ1-4): GAGVSQSPRYKVTKRGQDVALRCDPISGHVSLYWYRQALGQGPEFLTYFNYEAQQDKSGLPNDRFSAERPEGSISTLTIQRTEQRDSAMYRCASSLARGKTNEKLFFGSGTQLSVL.

The rearrangement links TRBV20-1 to TRBJ2-7; 7 bases match TRBD1. CDR1 and CDR2 from the germline V gene are DFQATT and SNEGSKA (reference sequence). The CDR3 is 14 residues long. Trimming took 5 bases from V and 6 from J; bases not matched to a gene: 13. CDR3 sequence (DNA): TGCAGTGCTTCCCGACGTTATGACAGGGCCGAGCAGTACTTC. It encodes CSASRRYDRAEQYF.

This chain connects TRBV29-1 to TRBJ2-3, with 9 nucleotides matching TRBD2. Germline loops: CDR1 SQVTM, CDR2 ANQGSEA. The J segment lost 0 bases and the V segment lost 7 bases, leaving 2 bases of the junction unmatched. The CDR3 loop spans 13 amino acids. DNA for the CDR3: TGCAGCGGAGCGGGAGGCAGCACAGATACGCAGTATTTT. Translating gives CSGAGGSTDTQYF.

This clonotype was recorded many times. The genes are TRBV20-1 and TRBJ1-6; 8 nucleotides line up with TRBD1. The CDR3 contains 15 residues. CDR1 is DFQATT, CDR2 SNEGSKA, per germline (reference sequence). V was clipped by 1 base and J by 5 bases; unmatched bases: 4. CDR3 nucleotides: TGCAGTGCTAGAGTCGGGACAGGCCATAATTCACCCCTCCACTTT. Its protein is CSARVGTGHNSPLHF.

This clonotype was recorded many times. V is TRBV18 and J is TRBJ1-5, with TRBD1 identical over 9 bases. Germline V CDR1 and CDR2: KGHSH, LQKENI. This CDR3 has 16 residues. V lost 6 bases to trimming and J lost 2 bases; unmatched junction nucleotides: 8. CDR3 region: CASSPVTGGGNQPQHF. The CDR3 region has the DNA TGTGCCAGCTCGCCTGTAACAGGGGGCGGCAATCAGCCCCAGCATTTT.

This clonotype was counted at least ten times. V gene TRBV9 combines with J gene TRBJ2-7; 8 bases are shared with TRBD2. Per the germline V gene, CDR1 is SGDLS and CDR2 is YYNGEE. There are 16 residues in the CDR3. V was clipped by 2 bases and J by 5 bases; unmatched bases: 12. The chain's CDR3 is CASSVYDSGNVHEQYF. The CDR3 DNA sequence: TGTGCCAGCAGCGTCTACGATAGCGGGAATGTCCACGAGCAGTACTTC.

This clonotype was seen ten or more times. The chain has TRBV10-3 and TRBJ2-3, with 7 positions matching TRBD2. The CDR3 sequence is 11 residues long. Germline CDR1 and CDR2: ENHRY and SYGVKD. The V and J ends lost 4 bases and 9 bases, in that order; junction bases with no gene match: 1. CDR3 loop: CAISAGGTQYF. The CDR3 coding sequence is TGTGCCATCAGTGCGGGGGGAACGCAGTATTTT.

This clonotype was detected ten times or more. The CDR3 DNA follows: TGCAGTGCTAGAGATAGCGGGAGGGTGCCAGATACGCAGTATTTT. Its protein is CSARDSGRVPDTQYF. The chain is built from TRBV20-1 and TRBJ2-3; 11 bases fit TRBD2. CDR3 length: 15 amino acids. V trimming: 0 bases; J trimming: 4 bases; junction bases outside the gene matches: 3. The germline V gene has CDR1 DFQATT and CDR2 SNEGSKA (reference sequence).

This clonotype qualifies as medium-sized. The chain carries TRBV7-2 and TRBJ1-1; TRBD1 is a possible D gene (5 bases). The CDR3 extends over 13 amino acids. V lost 4 bases and J 12 bases, leaving 18 bases between the germline ends. Germline V gene data show CDR1 as SGHTA and CDR2 as FQGNSA. CDR3 DNA sequence: TGTGCCAGCAGCTCCCAGGGAACCGTGGAGTCTTTCTTT. It codes for CASSSQGTVESFF.

This clonotype was counted only a few times. This chain connects TRBV7-6 to TRBJ2-7, with 11 positions matching TRBD2. CDR3 length: 17 amino acids. J gave up 1 base and V 5 bases, and 10 bases lay outside the gene matches. The germline CDR1 and CDR2 sequences are SGHVS and FNYEAQ. The CDR3 protein is CASSLGTSGDLSYEQYF. The CDR3 nucleotides read TGTGCCAGCAGCCTCGGGACTAGCGGAGACCTATCCTACGAGCAGTACTTC.

This clonotype was found many times. V gene TRBV7-2 combines with J gene TRBJ2-7; 8 bases are shared with TRBD2. Germline values: CDR1 SGHTA, CDR2 FQGNSA. The CDR3 loop spans 15 amino acids. V dropped 5 bases and J dropped 1; count of bases not matched to a gene: 7. The CDR3 DNA reads TGTGCCAGCAGCCTGAGCGGGAGAAGGTCCTACGAGCAGTACTTC. Its translation is CASSLSGRRSYEQYF.

This clonotype was found many times. The rearrangement links TRBV20-1 to TRBJ2-7; tentatively, D is TRBD1 or TRBD2 (5 bases each). The V end was cut by 6 bases, the J end by 1 base, with 13 bases between. From germline, CDR1 is DFQATT and CDR2 SNEGSKA (reference sequence). CDR3 length: 13 amino acids. The DNA of the CDR3 is TGCAGTGCCCCCCGGGACCCGTCCTACGAGCAGTACTTC. Amino acids: CSAPRDPSYEQYF.

This clonotype occurred many times. DNA of the CDR3: TGCAGCGTTGAAAAGGCTAGCGGGAGGGGTAATGAGCAGTTCTTC. Translated, it gives CSVEKASGRGNEQFF. The chain joins TRBV29-1 to TRBJ2-1; 12 bases line up with TRBD2. The CDR3 sequence is 15 residues long. The germline CDR1 and CDR2 sequences are SQVTM and ANQGSEA. Trimming cost V 2 bases and J 7 bases; bases outside gene matches: 6.

The table lists this clonotype with many counts. J is TRBJ2-1 and V is TRBV7-2, with 8 bases fitting TRBD2. The CDR3 loop spans 19 amino acids. Germline V lookup: CDR1 SGHTA, CDR2 FQGNSA. The trim removed 1 base at V and 4 bases at J, leaving 15 bases unmatched. CDR3 DNA: TGTGCCAGCAGCTTAGACCCCCCCTCAACTAGCGGACCGTACAATGAGCAGTTCTTC. It translates to CASSLDPPSTSGPYNEQFF.

This clonotype was observed a few times. The J gene is TRBJ2-7, the V gene TRBV7-9, with TRBD2 matching over 10 bases. The V gene's germline CDR1 is SEHNR and CDR2 FQNEAQ (reference sequence). This CDR3 contains 17 residues. V shed 0 bases and J 7 bases; nucleotides not matched to a gene: 12. CDR3 region: CASSLAEGLAGAREQYF. The DNA of the CDR3 is TGTGCCAGCAGCTTAGCGGAAGGCCTAGCGGGAGCGAGGGAGCAGTACTTC.

The rearrangement uses TRBV7-6 and TRBJ2-1; 9 bases match TRBD2. J was trimmed by 1 base and V by 5 bases; bases with no gene match: 6. Germline V gene data show CDR1 as SGHVS and CDR2 as FNYEAQ. The CDR3 contains 16 residues. Written as DNA, the CDR3 is TGTGCCAGCAGCCCCGGGGCGGGAGGGTCCTACAATGAGCAGTTCTTC. This encodes CASSPGAGGSYNEQFF.

This clonotype was seen many times. The CDR3 DNA sequence: TGTGCCAGCAGTCCAACCCTCGGAACGCAGTATTTT. It yields the protein CASSPTLGTQYF. The chain links TRBV6-2 or TRBV6-3 to TRBJ2-3; D is unclear. This CDR3 has 12 residues. Trimming left V 5 bases short and J 9 bases short, with 12 bases between. Germline V CDR1 and CDR2: MNHEY, SVGEGT.